This paragraph reports one T cell receptor beta chain. The antigen remains unidentified. Only in-frame clones appear in the TCRdb table, and some are missing; sequencing was by immunoSEQ multiplex PCR. The sample holds about 30,000 clones, 57% seen once. Cryopreserved PBMCs were the source of about 2.2 micrograms of genomic DNA, which went to TCR beta libraries. This specimen comes from a study of cytotoxic CD8 clonotypes in ibrutinib-treated CLL. On the study more broadly: Following treatment for a median about 12 months, range 6 to 36, response samples were then taken. Study-level results: Once treatment began, public clonotypes, which were uncommon, contracted or stayed stable. Clonality, elevated at ibrutinib response, dropped back toward baseline at progression.

The V end was cut by 3 bases, the J end by 7 bases, with 10 bases between. Germline assignment: CDR1 SGHRS and CDR2 YFSETQ. This CDR3 contains 13 residues. The chain links TRBV5-1 to TRBJ2-2, with D possibly being TRBD1 (6 bases). This clonotype originated in a human donor with chronic lymphocytic leukemia. This specimen was PBMCs, taken before ibrutinib treatment. CDR3 protein: CASSSRGDGELFF. The CDR3 DNA reads TGCGCCAGCAGCTCCAGGGGTGACGGGGAGCTGTTTTTT.